These 21 T cell receptor beta chains were sequenced from one sample in a study of blood T cell repertoires in COVID-19. Repertoires were generated with immunoSEQ multiplex PCR, while TCRdb's copy carries only in-frame clones and drops some. Of tens of thousands of clones listed, roughly 85% are singletons. Sequenced sample: peripheral blood. These receptors were taken from a human donor in a cohort sampled during active COVID-19.

This clone was detected once. V gene TRBV27 combines with J gene TRBJ1-1, with D unclear. The CDR3 loop spans 13 amino acids. Germline V CDR1 and CDR2: MNHEY, SMNVEV (reference sequence). V gave up 7 bases and J gave up 4 bases, with 13 bases separating them. The CDR3 here is CASTSYLGTEAFF. CDR3 DNA: TGTGCCAGCACTTCGTACCTCGGCACTGAAGCTTTCTTT.

The rearrangement joins TRBV6-2 or TRBV6-3 to TRBJ1-1; no firm D call. The germline V gene encodes CDR1 MNHEY and CDR2 SVGEGT. The CDR3 is made up of 13 amino acids. Trimming cost V 5 bases and J 7 bases, with 14 bases left between them. The CDR3 DNA follows: TGTGCCAGCAGTACATCCCTGGTGATTGAAGCTTTCTTT. Its translation is CASSTSLVIEAFF.

This clone was recorded once. V and J are TRBV7-8 and TRBJ2-7, with 7 nucleotides matching TRBD1. This CDR3 is 15 amino acids long. With V trimmed by 5 bases and J by 5 bases, 12 bases remained unmatched. Germline CDR1 SGHVS, CDR2 FQNEAQ. Written as DNA, the CDR3 is TGTGCCAGCAGCACTAGGACAGGTGGGGTTGACGAGCAGTACTTC. Translation: CASSTRTGGVDEQYF.

V is TRBV28 and J is TRBJ1-1; D unclear. CDR1 and CDR2 (germline): MDHEN, SYDVKM. This CDR3 has 15 residues. The ends were cut back, 2 bases at V and 1 base at J, with 11 bases in the middle. The CDR3 nucleotides are TGTGCCAGCAGTTTAGGTGGGGAGACGAACACTGAAGCTTTCTTT. As protein: CASSLGGETNTEAFF.

The rearrangement joins TRBV7-2 to TRBJ2-5, with D possibly matching TRBD1 (6 bases). Trimming stripped 1 base from V and 4 bases from J, with 7 bases between. This CDR3 has 13 amino acids. The germline gives CDR1 SGHTA, CDR2 FQGNSA. The CDR3 DNA reads as TGTGCCAGCAGCTTAGTACAGGGAGAGACCCAGTACTTC. Amino acid sequence: CASSLVQGETQYF.

The CDR3 DNA is TGTGCCTGGAGTCTACAGCCCGAAGCTTTCTTT. This encodes CAWSLQPEAFF. The rearrangement joins TRBV30 to TRBJ1-1; no definite D call. CDR1 is GTSNPN, CDR2 SVGIG, per germline (reference sequence). This CDR3 is built from 11 residues. V gave up 2 bases and J gave up 8 bases, with 9 bases separating them. The full variable domain, rest sourced from reference TRBV30 and TRBJ1-1, is SQTIHQWPATLVQPVGSPLSLECTVEGTSNPNLYWYRQAAGRGLQLLFYSVGIGQISSEVPQNLSASRPQDRQFILSSKKLLLSDSGFYLCAWSLQPEAFFGQGTRLTVV.

The rearrangement uses TRBV10-3 and TRBJ2-7; 8 bases are a match to TRBD2. The CDR3 consists of 15 residues. The V segment lost 3 bases and the J segment 6 bases; nucleotides outside the gene matches: 10. Germline V gene data show CDR1 as ENHRY and CDR2 as SYGVKD. The CDR3 sequence: CAISESAGDSREQYF. The CDR3 DNA follows: TGTGCCATCAGTGAATCAGCGGGAGATTCGCGCGAGCAGTACTTC.

V and J are TRBV19 and TRBJ2-2; D is possibly TRBD1 (6 bases). This CDR3 contains 14 residues. Trimming took off 5 bases at V and 5 bases at J, with 12 bases between the two ends. The germline CDR1 and CDR2 sequences are LNHDA and SQIVND (reference sequence). The chain's CDR3 is CASSDRPQTGELFF. CDR3 in DNA: TGTGCCAGTAGTGACAGGCCACAGACCGGGGAGCTGTTTTTT.

The V call is TRBV19, the J call TRBJ1-2; D not resolved. The CDR3 spans 13 residues. CDR1 is LNHDA, CDR2 SQIVND, per germline (reference sequence). Trimming removed 5 bases from V and 6 bases from J, with 13 bases in between. CDR3 in DNA: TGTGCCAGTAGTCCTACCGGGGAGGATGGCTACACCTTC. Translated: CASSPTGEDGYTF.

The CDR3 bases are TGTGCCAGCAGGGGGACAGGGGATGAAAAACTGTTTTTT. Amino acids: CASRGTGDEKLFF. The chain has TRBV6-5 and TRBJ1-4; 10 bases are a match to TRBD1. The germline gives CDR1 MNHEY, CDR2 SVGAGI. J gave up 6 bases and V 6 bases, and 1 base lay outside the gene matches. CDR3 length equals 13 residues.

The chain employs TRBV7-8 and TRBJ1-6; tentatively, D is TRBD1 (6 bases). Trimming shortened V by 2 bases and J by 4 bases, and 6 bases separated the two germline ends. CDR1 is SGHVS, CDR2 FQNEAQ, per germline. The CDR3 runs to 14 residues. The CDR3: CASSLQGYNSPLHF. The CDR3 DNA is TGTGCCAGCAGCTTACAGGGGTATAATTCACCCCTCCACTTT. Full variable domain (outside the CDR3, taken from reference TRBV7-8 and TRBJ1-6): GAGVSQSPRYKVAKRGQDVALRCDPISGHVSLFWYQQALGQGPEFLTYFQNEAQLDKSGLPSDRFFAERPEGSVSTLKIQRTQQEDSAVYLCASSLQGYNSPLHFGNGTRLTVT.

The chain links TRBV6-5 to TRBJ1-2, with 9 bases fitting TRBD1. The CDR3 consists of 12 residues. Trimming took 7 bases from V and 8 from J; bases not matched to a gene: 5. Per germline, CDR1 MNHEY and CDR2 SVGAGI. Here the CDR3 DNA reads TGTGCCAGCAAGGGGACAGGGTTCGGCTACACCTTC. It specifies CASKGTGFGYTF.

V is TRBV7-6 and J is TRBJ2-7; 9 bases fit TRBD1. The J segment lost 4 bases and the V segment lost 4 bases, leaving 8 bases of the junction unmatched. CDR1 is SGHVS, CDR2 FNYEAQ, per germline. CDR3 length: 15 amino acids. CDR3 DNA sequence: TGTGCCAGCAGCTCCGGGACAGGGACCCCTTACGAGCAGTACTTC. It specifies CASSSGTGTPYEQYF.

This clone was seen more than once but under ten times. The rearrangement uses TRBV9 and TRBJ1-2; D perhaps matches TRBD1 (5 bases). V was trimmed by 4 bases and J by 4 bases, leaving 11 bases between them. CDR1 SGDLS and CDR2 YYNGEE come from the germline V gene. CDR3 size: 13 residues. CDR3 DNA sequence: TGTGCCAGCAGCCAACAGGCTCTCTATGGCTACACCTTC. Protein: CASSQQALYGYTF.

This clone is a singleton in its sample. The rearrangement links TRBV19 to TRBJ2-3; 7 bases match TRBD1. Germline CDR1 and CDR2: LNHDA and SQIVND (reference sequence). The CDR3 covers 15 residues. V gave up 1 base and J gave up 2 bases; unmatched junction bases: 3. CDR3 nucleotides: TGTGCCAGTAGTATAGTTGGACAGGACACAGATACGCAGTATTTT. Its translation is CASSIVGQDTDTQYF.

The genes are TRBV18 and TRBJ2-1; 10 bases agree with TRBD2. The CDR3 covers 14 residues. Germline loops: CDR1 KGHSH, CDR2 LQKENI. After removal of 5 bases from V and 10 bases from J, the junction contained 8 bases not matched to a gene. CDR3 sequence: CASSTVLSGGEQFF. The CDR3 nucleotides read TGTGCCAGCTCAACGGTACTTAGCGGGGGGGAGCAGTTCTTC. Using reference TRBV18 and TRBJ2-1 for the parts outside the CDR3, the full variable domain is NAGVMQNPRHLVRRRGQEARLRCSPMKGHSHVYWYRQLPEEGLKFMVYLQKENIIDESGMPKERFSAEFPKEGPSILRIQQVVRGDSAAYFCASSTVLSGGEQFFGPGTRLTVL.

The chain combines TRBV7-3 with TRBJ2-1, with 12 bases that match TRBD2. Germline trimming cut 1 base from V and 6 bases from J; bases unmatched to any gene: 4. Per the germline V gene, CDR1 is SGHTA and CDR2 is FQGTGA. The CDR3 is 16 residues long. CDR3 in amino acids: CASSLRSSGRANEQFF. The CDR3 DNA reads TGTGCCAGCAGCTTAAGATCTAGCGGGAGGGCCAATGAGCAGTTCTTC.

The rearrangement links TRBV7-2 to TRBJ1-2; possible D gene TRBD1, 5 bases. There are 15 residues in the CDR3. The V gene lost 2 bases and the J gene lost 8 bases, with 18 bases spanning the gap. The germline V gene has CDR1 SGHTA and CDR2 FQGNSA. The CDR3 sequence: CASSLLGTPEKGYTF. CDR3 DNA: TGTGCCAGCAGCTTACTCGGGACTCCTGAAAAGGGCTACACCTTC.

On this clone itself: This sample also contains other DNA sequences that code for the same CDR3. The V and J genes are TRBV6-4 and TRBJ2-6; TRBD1 is a possible D gene (6 bases). V was cut by 5 bases and J by 0 bases, with 17 bases left in between. Germline V lookup: CDR1 MRHNA, CDR2 SNTAGT. The CDR3 is 18 residues long. The CDR3 reads CASSPNRDTSSGANVLTF. The CDR3 nucleotides read TGTGCCAGCAGTCCCAACAGGGATACGAGCTCTGGGGCCAACGTCCTGACTTTC.

The V call is TRBV7-2, the J call TRBJ1-1, with TRBD1 as a possible D gene (5 bases). V was pared by 3 bases and J by 0 bases, with 5 bases between. CDR1 SGHTA and CDR2 FQGNSA come from the germline V gene. The CDR3 covers 13 residues. CDR3 in amino acids: CASSFRVNTEAFF. The CDR3, as DNA: TGTGCCAGCAGCTTCAGGGTGAACACTGAAGCTTTCTTT.

The table lists this clone with a few counts. This chain joins TRBV5-8 and TRBJ2-6; D is ambiguous. The CDR3 extends over 14 amino acids. Between the trimmed V and J ends, which lost 3 bases and 0 bases, there was a span of 4 bases. The germline V gene has CDR1 SGHTS and CDR2 YDEGEE. In DNA, the CDR3 is TGTGCCAGCAGCTCCTACTCTGGGGCCAACGTCCTGACTTTC. Protein product: CASSSYSGANVLTF.